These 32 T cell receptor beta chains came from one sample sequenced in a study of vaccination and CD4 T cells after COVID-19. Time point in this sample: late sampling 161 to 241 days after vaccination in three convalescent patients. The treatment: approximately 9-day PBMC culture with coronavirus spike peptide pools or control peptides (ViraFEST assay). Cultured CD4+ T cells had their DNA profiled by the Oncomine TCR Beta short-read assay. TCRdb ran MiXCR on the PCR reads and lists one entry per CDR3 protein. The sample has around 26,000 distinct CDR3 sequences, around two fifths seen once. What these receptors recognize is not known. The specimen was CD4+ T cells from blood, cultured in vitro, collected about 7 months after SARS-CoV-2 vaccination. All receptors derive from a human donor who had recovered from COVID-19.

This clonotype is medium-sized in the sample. The CDR3 here is CSAPGAQGFQETQYF. The CDR3, as DNA: TGCAGTGCTCCGGGGGCCCAGGGCTTCCAAGAGACCCAGTACTTC. The chain recombines TRBV20-1 with TRBJ2-5; D possibly matches TRBD1 or TRBD2 (6 bases each). The CDR3 totals 15 residues. Trimming took off 5 bases at V and 1 base at J, with 17 bases between the two ends. Germline CDR1 is DFQATT and CDR2 is SNEGSKA (reference sequence).

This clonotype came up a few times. CDR3 loop: CASSISVGSGANVLTF. The CDR3 DNA reads TGTGCCAGCAGTATCTCCGTCGGGTCTGGGGCCAACGTCCTGACTTTC. The chain uses TRBV28 and TRBJ2-6, with unresolved D. The CDR3 has 16 amino acids. V gave up 5 bases and J gave up 1 base, with 12 bases separating them. Germline V gene lookup returns CDR1 MDHEN and CDR2 SYDVKM.

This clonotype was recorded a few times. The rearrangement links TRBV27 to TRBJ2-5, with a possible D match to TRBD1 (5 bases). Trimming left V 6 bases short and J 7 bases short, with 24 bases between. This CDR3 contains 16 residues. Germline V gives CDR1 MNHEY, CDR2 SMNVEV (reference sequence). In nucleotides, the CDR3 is TGTGCCAGCAGCCCGAGGAGTCCCGACAGAGGCGTGACCCAGTACTTC. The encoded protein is CASSPRSPDRGVTQYF.

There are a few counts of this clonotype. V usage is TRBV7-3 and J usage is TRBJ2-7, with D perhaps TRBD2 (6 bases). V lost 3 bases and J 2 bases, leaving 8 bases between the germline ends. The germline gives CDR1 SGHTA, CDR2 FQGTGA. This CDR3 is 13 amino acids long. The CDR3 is CASSLGGTYEQYF. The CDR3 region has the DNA TGTGCCAGCAGCTTGGGGGGTACCTACGAGCAGTACTTC.

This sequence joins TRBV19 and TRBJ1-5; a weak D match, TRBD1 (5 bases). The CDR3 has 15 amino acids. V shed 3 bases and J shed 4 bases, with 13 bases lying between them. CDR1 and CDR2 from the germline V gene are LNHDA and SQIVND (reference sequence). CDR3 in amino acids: CASSIRGLGNQPQHF. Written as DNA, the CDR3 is TGTGCCAGTAGTATTCGGGGGTTAGGGAATCAGCCCCAGCATTTT. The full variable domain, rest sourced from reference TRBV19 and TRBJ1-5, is DGGITQSPKYLFRKEGQNVTLSCEQNLNHDAMYWYRQDPGQGLRLIYYSQIVNDFQKGDIAEGYSVSREKKESFPLTVTSAQKNPTAFYLCASSIRGLGNQPQHFGDGTRLSIL.

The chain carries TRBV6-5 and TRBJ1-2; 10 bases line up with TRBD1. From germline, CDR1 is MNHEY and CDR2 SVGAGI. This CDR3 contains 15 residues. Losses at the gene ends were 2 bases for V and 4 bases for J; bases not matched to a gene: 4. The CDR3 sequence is CASSYRTGGIYGYTF. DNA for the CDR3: TGTGCCAGCAGTTACAGGACAGGGGGGATCTATGGCTACACCTTC.

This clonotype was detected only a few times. DNA of the CDR3: TGTGCCAGCAGCCCCGGGAGCTATAACACTGAAGCTTTCTTT. It specifies CASSPGSYNTEAFF. The chain employs TRBV7-2 and TRBJ1-1; D is unclear. Deletions cut 5 bases from V and 2 bases from J, with 12 bases between. This CDR3 is built from 14 residues. Germline V CDR1 and CDR2: SGHTA, FQGNSA.

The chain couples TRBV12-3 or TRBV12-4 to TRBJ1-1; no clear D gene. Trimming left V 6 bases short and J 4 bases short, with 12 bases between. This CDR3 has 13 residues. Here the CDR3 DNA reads TGTGCCAGCAGGCCCTCCTGGGGCACTGAAGCTTTCTTT. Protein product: CASRPSWGTEAFF.

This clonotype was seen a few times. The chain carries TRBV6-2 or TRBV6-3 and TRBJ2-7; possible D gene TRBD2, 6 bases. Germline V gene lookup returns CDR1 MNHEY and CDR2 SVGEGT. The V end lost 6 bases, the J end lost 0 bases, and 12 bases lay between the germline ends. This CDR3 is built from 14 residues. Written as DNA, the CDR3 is TGTGCCAGCAGCAACGGAGGGGCCTCCTACGAGCAGTACTTC. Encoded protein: CASSNGGASYEQYF.

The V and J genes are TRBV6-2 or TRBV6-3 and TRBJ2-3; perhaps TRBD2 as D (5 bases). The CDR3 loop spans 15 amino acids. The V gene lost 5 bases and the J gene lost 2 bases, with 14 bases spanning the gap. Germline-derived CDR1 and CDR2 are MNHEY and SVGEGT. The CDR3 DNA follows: TGTGCCAGCAGTGCGGGCTGGGAGCACACAGATACGCAGTATTTT. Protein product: CASSAGWEHTDTQYF.

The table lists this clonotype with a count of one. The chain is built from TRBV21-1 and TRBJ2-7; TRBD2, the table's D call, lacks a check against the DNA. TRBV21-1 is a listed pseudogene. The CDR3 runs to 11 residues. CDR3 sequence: CASSKRESQYF. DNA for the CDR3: TGTGCCAGCAGCAAGCGGGAGTCGCAGTACTTC.

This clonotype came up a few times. CDR3 sequence: CSARGTRGPVTQYF. The CDR3, as DNA: TGCAGTGCTAGAGGGACTAGGGGACCAGTGACCCAGTACTTC. This chain connects TRBV20-1 to TRBJ2-5, with 7 positions matching TRBD2. Germline V gene sequence: CDR1 DFQATT, CDR2 SNEGSKA (reference sequence). Germline trimming cut 1 base from V and 7 bases from J; bases unmatched to any gene: 9. The CDR3 loop spans 14 amino acids.

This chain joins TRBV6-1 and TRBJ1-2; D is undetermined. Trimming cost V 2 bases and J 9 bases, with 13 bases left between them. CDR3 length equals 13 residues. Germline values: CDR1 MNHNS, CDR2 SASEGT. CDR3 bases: TGTGCCAGCAGTGAATACGAGGGTTGGAGCTACACCTTC. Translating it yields CASSEYEGWSYTF.

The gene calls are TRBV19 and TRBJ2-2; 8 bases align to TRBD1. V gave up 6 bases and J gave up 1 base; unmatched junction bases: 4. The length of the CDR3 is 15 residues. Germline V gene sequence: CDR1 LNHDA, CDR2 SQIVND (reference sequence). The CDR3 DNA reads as TGTGCCAGTAGCCCCGGGACAGGGAACACCGGGGAGCTGTTTTTT. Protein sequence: CASSPGTGNTGELFF. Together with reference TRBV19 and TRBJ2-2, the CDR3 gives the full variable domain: DGGITQSPKYLFRKEGQNVTLSCEQNLNHDAMYWYRQDPGQGLRLIYYSQIVNDFQKGDIAEGYSVSREKKESFPLTVTSAQKNPTAFYLCASSPGTGNTGELFFGEGSRLTVL.

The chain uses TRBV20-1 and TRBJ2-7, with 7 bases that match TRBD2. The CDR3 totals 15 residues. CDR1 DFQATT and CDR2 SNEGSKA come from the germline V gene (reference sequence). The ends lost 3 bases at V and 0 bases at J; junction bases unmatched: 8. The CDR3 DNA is TGCAGTGCTAGGAATTTAGCGGGTTTCTCCTACGAGCAGTACTTC. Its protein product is CSARNLAGFSYEQYF.

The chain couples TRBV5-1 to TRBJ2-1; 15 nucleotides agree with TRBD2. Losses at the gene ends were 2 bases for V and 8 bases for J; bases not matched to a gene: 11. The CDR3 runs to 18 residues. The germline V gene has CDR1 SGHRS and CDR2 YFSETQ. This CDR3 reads CASSLGLAGGPREDEQFF. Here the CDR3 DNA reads TGCGCCAGCAGCTTAGGACTAGCGGGAGGGCCTCGGGAGGATGAGCAGTTCTTC.

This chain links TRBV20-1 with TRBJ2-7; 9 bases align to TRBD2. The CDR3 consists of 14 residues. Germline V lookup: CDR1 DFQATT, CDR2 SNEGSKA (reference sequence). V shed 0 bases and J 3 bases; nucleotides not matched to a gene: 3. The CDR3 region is CSAREGLAVYEQYF. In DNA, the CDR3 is TGCAGTGCTAGAGAGGGACTAGCTGTCTACGAGCAGTACTTC.

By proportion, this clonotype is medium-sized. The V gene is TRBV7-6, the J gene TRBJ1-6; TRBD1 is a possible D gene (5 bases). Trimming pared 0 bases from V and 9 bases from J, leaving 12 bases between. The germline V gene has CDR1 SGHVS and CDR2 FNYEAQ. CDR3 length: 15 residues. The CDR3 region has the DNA TGTGCCAGCAGCTTAGCGGCAGGGACGGGTTCACCCCTCCACTTT. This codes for CASSLAAGTGSPLHF.

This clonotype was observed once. Here the CDR3 reads CASSLFSLRGQFF. The CDR3 DNA is TGTGCCAGCAGTTTATTCTCGTTGAGGGGGCAGTTCTTC. This chain uses TRBV28 with TRBJ2-1; perhaps D is TRBD1 or TRBD2 (5 bases each). Per germline, CDR1 MDHEN and CDR2 SYDVKM. There are 13 residues in the CDR3. The V and J ends lost 1 base and 12 bases respectively, with 13 bases between them.

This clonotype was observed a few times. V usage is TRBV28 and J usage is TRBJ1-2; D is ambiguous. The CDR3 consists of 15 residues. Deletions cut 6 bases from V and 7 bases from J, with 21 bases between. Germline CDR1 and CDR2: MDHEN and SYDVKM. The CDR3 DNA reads TGTGCCAGCAGGGTTGGTTCAGGACCTAGGCCTGGCTACACCTTC. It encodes CASRVGSGPRPGYTF.

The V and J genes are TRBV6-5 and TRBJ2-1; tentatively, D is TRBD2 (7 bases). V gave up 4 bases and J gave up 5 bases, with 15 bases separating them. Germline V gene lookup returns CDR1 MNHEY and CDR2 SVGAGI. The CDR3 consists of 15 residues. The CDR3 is CASSWSGTPNNEQFF. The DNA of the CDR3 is TGTGCCAGCAGTTGGAGCGGGACACCTAACAATGAGCAGTTCTTC.

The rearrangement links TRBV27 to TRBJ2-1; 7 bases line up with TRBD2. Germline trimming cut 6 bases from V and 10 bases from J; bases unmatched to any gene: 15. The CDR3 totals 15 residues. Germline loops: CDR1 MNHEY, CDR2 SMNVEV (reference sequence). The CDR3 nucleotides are TGTGCCAGCAGGCCCCTAGCGGCCCAAAGGTTAGAGCAGTTCTTC. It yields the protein CASRPLAAQRLEQFF.

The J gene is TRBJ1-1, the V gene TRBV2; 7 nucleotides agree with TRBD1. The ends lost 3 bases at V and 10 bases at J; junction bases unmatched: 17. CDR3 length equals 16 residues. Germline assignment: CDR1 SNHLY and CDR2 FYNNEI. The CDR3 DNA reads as TGTGCCAGCAGTGACTCTGAGGGGGACAGCTTGAGGGGAGCTTTCTTT. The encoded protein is CASSDSEGDSLRGAFF.

CDR3 amino acids: CASSGRDASYNEQFF. CDR3 DNA: TGTGCCAGCAGCGGCCGGGACGCCTCCTACAATGAGCAGTTCTTC. V is TRBV7-3 and J is TRBJ2-1; D may be TRBD1 or TRBD2 (5 bases each). Deletions cut 5 bases from V and 0 bases from J, with 11 bases between. CDR1 and CDR2 from the germline V gene are SGHTA and FQGTGA. This CDR3 comprises 15 residues.

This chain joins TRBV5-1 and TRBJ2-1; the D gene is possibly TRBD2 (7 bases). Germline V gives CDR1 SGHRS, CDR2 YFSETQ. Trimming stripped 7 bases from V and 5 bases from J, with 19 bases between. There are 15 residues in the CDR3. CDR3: CASQPAEGGDNEQFF. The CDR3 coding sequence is TGCGCCAGCCAACCCGCTGAAGGGGGGGACAATGAGCAGTTCTTC.

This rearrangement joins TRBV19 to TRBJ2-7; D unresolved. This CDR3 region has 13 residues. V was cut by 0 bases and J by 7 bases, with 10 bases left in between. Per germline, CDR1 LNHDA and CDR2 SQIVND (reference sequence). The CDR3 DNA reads TGTGCCAGTAGTATAGATACTTGGCAGGAGCAGTACTTC. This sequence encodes CASSIDTWQEQYF.

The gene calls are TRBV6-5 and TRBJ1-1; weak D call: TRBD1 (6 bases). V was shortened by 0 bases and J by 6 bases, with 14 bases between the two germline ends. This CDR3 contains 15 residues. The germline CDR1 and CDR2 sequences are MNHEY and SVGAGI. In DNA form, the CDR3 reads TGTGCCAGCAGTTACTCGACAGGTATTAGGCCTGAAGCTTTCTTT. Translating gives CASSYSTGIRPEAFF.

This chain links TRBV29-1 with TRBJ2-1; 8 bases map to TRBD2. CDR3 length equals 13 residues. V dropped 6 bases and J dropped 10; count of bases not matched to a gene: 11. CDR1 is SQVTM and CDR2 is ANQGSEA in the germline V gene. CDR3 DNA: TGCAGCGTCTCCGGGACTAGACTGCGGGAGCAGTTCTTC. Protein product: CSVSGTRLREQFF.

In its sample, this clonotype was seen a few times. The CDR3 nucleotides read TGCAGTGCTACTAACCCGGTTCAGCCCCAGCATTTT. It specifies CSATNPVQPQHF. The rearrangement joins TRBV20-1 to TRBJ1-5, with D unclear. Germline assignment: CDR1 DFQATT and CDR2 SNEGSKA (reference sequence). Trimming removed 4 bases at V and 6 bases at J, with 10 bases between. The CDR3 runs to 12 residues.

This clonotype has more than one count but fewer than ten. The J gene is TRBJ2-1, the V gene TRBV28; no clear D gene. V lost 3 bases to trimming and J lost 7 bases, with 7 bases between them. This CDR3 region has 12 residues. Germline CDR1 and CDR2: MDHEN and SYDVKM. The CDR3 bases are TGTGCCAGCAGTTTGGGCCGGAATGAGCAGTTCTTC. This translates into CASSLGRNEQFF. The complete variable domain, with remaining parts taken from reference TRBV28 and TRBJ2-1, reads DVKVTQSSRYLVKRTGEKVFLECVQDMDHENMFWYRQDPGLGLRLIYFSYDVKMKEKGDIPEGYSVSREKKERFSLILESASTNQTSMYLCASSLGRNEQFFGPGTRLTVL.

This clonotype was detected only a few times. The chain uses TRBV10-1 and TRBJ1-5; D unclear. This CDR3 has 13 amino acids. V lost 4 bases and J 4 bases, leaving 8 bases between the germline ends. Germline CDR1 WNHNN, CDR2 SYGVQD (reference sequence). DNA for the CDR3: TGCGCCAGCAGTGGGGCCGTGAATCAGCCCCAGCATTTT. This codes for CASSGAVNQPQHF.

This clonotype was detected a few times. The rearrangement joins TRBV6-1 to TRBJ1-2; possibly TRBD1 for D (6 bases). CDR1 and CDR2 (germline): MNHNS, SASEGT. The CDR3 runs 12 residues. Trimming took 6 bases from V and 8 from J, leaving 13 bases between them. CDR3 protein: CASRTGIYGYTF. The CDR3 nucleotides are TGTGCCAGCAGAACAGGGATTTACGGCTACACCTTC.